This TCR beta chain was recorded in a study of cytomegalovirus exposure and HLA in healthy donors (dated by TCRdb to 2016 to 2017). Looking at the study overall: An earlier analysis of some 600 of the donors reported 250 to 300 Gb of sequence data and 117 million unique TCR beta sequences obtained from some 200 million T cells. An early release covering about 600 HLA-typed donors comprised about 300 gigabases of sequencing data and 85 million to 100 million unique TCR sequences. Of the 398 genotyped donors, approximately 82% fell in the genetic ancestry cluster associated with self-reported Caucasian donors. The study aimed to test whether signatures of past pathogen exposure could be identified by cataloging public T cell receptors. Using immunosequencing, the study profiled T cell repertoires from 550 to 750 subjects and related those repertoires to cytomegalovirus serostatus. A separate validation cohort of over 95 different subjects was used in addition to the approximately 640-subject first cohort. To predict cytomegalovirus infection status, the study combined high-throughput TCR immunosequencing, statistical association of individual TCRs with disease status, and machine learning. A later analysis re-examined previously published TCR beta repertoires from around 670 donors and added high-resolution HLA genotyping to investigate patterns of TCR occurrence. In the later analysis, no new phenotypic data were used to find candidate immune exposures; instead, reliance was placed on TCR beta sequences and their occurrence across donors. An earlier analysis of 587 of the donors used high-throughput TCR beta sequencing to judge whether each TCR beta V gene segment behaved as functional or pseudogenic. Donor age, sex, ethnicity and CMV serostatus were collected together with the repertoire data. A later genetic analysis took genome-wide SNP genotypes for about three fifths of the 666 donors and used that subset as a discovery cohort. Every repertoire in the discovery cohort had been generated on one and the same sequencing platform. Class I and class II HLA loci were covered by the typing at four-digit resolution. The number of typed donors differed by locus: about 620-640 for A, B, C, DRB1 and DQB1; some 540 for DQA1; approximately 600 for DPA1; and some 470 for DPB1. Roughly 5 DR-DQ haplotypes were treated as single units for association and clustering because of strong linkage in the cohort. Across 398 genotyped donors of the cohort, an average of 235,054 unique TCR beta nucleotide sequences per donor were sequenced, and around 20% of those sequences were non-productive. Paper-wide results and their limitations: In vitro tests confirmed that a few of the cytomegalovirus-associated TCR beta chains recognize cytomegalovirus antigens. A later analysis associated some 17,000 TCR beta sequences with specific HLA alleles at a false discovery rate of 0.05. An association between a missense DCLRE1C variant and V-gene and J-gene trimming of TCR beta chains was found in a later genetic analysis and replicated in an independent cohort. According to a later analysis, TCR association rates differed among HLA loci, with DRB1 alleles showing the most associated TCRs and HLA-C alleles showing the fewest. A cluster of highly shared sequence variants was judged likely to be a technical artifact of the sequencing pipeline. Most TCR sequences were seen in very few donors, while some public TCRs were found in many individuals. When HLA alleles, especially DR and DQ, strongly co-occurred, attributing TCR associations to individual alleles was difficult. According to a later analysis, parvovirus B19, influenza, CMV and Epstein-Barr virus appeared linked to several top co-occurrence clusters. The only immune exposure information available for the cohort was CMV serostatus. According to a later genetic analysis, donors in an Asian-associated ancestry cluster had fewer N-insertions in productive TCRs than the approximately 630-donor mean. The presence/absence analyses assumed that sequencing depth was roughly uniform across donors, and that assumption may not be true. In an earlier analysis of about 600 of the donors, most TCR beta V segments appeared in productive rearrangements about 87% or about 30% of the time, broadly matching IMGT annotations. Some IMGT-functional V segments, including TRBV6-2 and TRBV6-3, could not be told apart with the 87-base-pair reads, so those segments were excluded. A further reported finding was that TCR beta sequences accurately predicted the HLA-A and HLA-B alleles for most subjects in the first cohort. Linkage disequilibrium might explain the correlated functional status among segregating V segments, but an unknown experimental factor could not be excluded. A total of 150 or so TCR beta chains were listed by the study as associated with cytomegalovirus. In a later analysis, HLA-associated TCR beta chains were found to be more clonally expanded and to have lower generation probabilities than equally common non-associated chains. The earlier analysis of some 540 of the donors excluded seventeen rarely observed V segments, including chromosome 9 orphons, because counts were too low. The authors suggested that the approach could potentially be generalized to other disease states and immunological phenotypes. Because some donors lacked HLA typing at each locus, the association tests relied only on the typed subset. According to a later analysis, most CMV-associated TCR beta chains appeared to be HLA-restricted, and the HLA associations seemed to be driven largely by CMV exposure. The classifier was reported to diagnose cytomegalovirus status with high specificity and sensitivity in both the original cohort and the validation cohort. In this cohort, only TCR beta chains were sequenced, and detectable features were limited by the absence of alpha or paired-chain data.

About this clone itself: No antigen is known for it. Base qualities are not recorded, but no much larger clone differs from it by a single base.

The library was prepared using the immunoSEQ multiplex PCR assay. The multiplex PCR relied on a mix of 60 forward primers for TCR Vbeta segments and 13 reverse primers for TCR Jbeta segments. Amplification of the CDR3 region of rearranged TCR beta genes was performed with a multiplex PCR assay on genomic DNA. On the Illumina HiSeq System, the amplified TCR beta libraries were sequenced as 87-base-pair reads. From the authors' description of their analysis: A later analysis counted some 80 million unique TCR beta chains across the 690 or so repertoires, and some 11 million of these chains were shared by at least two donors. A nearest-neighbor algorithm error-corrected the raw reads and collapsed the reads into unique sequences, merging closely related sequences to remove PCR and sequencing errors. Alignment of CDR3 sequences to IMGT reference sequences was used to assign V, D and J gene segments. For a sequence to be retained, at least a six-nucleotide match to both a V gene segment and a J gene segment was required. Rearrangements were called productive when the CDR3 lacked stop codons and stayed in frame with V and J; all others were non-productive. CDR3 was defined by IMGT convention, running from the second conserved V-encoded cysteine to the conserved J-encoded phenylalanine. The earlier analysis of 450 to 750 of the donors excluded any sequence lacking an unambiguous match to a single V gene segment. In an earlier analysis of roughly 500 of the donors, V segments were called functional above 56.7% productive rearrangements and were called segregating when the between-donor standard deviation exceeded 5%. A statistical classification framework was built to diagnose cytomegalovirus status from the catalog of TCR beta chain sequences. In a later analysis, TCR nucleotide sequences were compared against IMGT/GENE-DB human TR gene sequences so that V and J genes could be assigned. In a later analysis, CDR3 sequences and most-parsimonious VDJ recombination scenarios were assigned using the TCRdist pipeline. In a later analysis, each TCR beta chain was defined by its CDR3 amino acid sequence together with its V-gene family, and reads without a unique V-gene family were excluded. A later analysis removed 592 highly shared, low-generation-probability nucleotide sequences to deal with suspected cross-contamination and a sequencing artifact. A later analysis calculated a clonal expansion index for each public chain from normalized within-repertoire ranks of inferred template counts. In a later analysis, generation probabilities were computed using a VDJ recombination model fitted to out-of-frame rearrangements, and the results were checked against IGoR. Hypergeometric tests were used in a later analysis to score TCR-TCR, TCR-HLA and TCR-CMV co-occurrence, with a repertoire-size bias correction applied to the TCR pairs. In a later analysis, false discovery rates were estimated by permuting HLA or CMV assignments 20 times. In a later analysis, co-occurring TCRs were grouped with DBSCAN, and TCRdist sequence similarity was added when clustering was performed within HLA-allele-positive subsets. Repertoires with fewer than 30,000 or more than 120,000 public chains, plus five repertoires with anomalous nucleotide sharing, were excluded from co-occurrence clustering. The source is immuneACCESS, and TCRdb retained only in-frame sequences with V and J called. Part of the clones is not carried over; for the studies checked, unresolved V genes explain less than half of this, and the remainder is unexplained. V, J and clone size derive from that table, while D and trimming were established from the DNA sequence. Recorded for this sample are around 130,000 clones; approximately 74% of them occurred a single time. The ten top clones hold around 6.6% of the sample.

The cohort consisted of 666 healthy bone marrow donors. At the time of sampling, all cohort members were nominally healthy, though unrecorded immune exposures were likely present. The donor was CMV seropositive and belonged to the group of more than 250 seropositive cohort members. A peripheral blood sample was provided by each donor, and peripheral blood mononuclear cells were used for TCR beta sequencing. Genomic DNA extraction from the blood cell samples was performed with the Qiagen DNeasy Blood Extraction Kit. CDR1 MNHNS and CDR2 SASEGT were looked up in the germline V gene. Including the terminal cysteine and phenylalanine, the CDR3 comprises 14 residues. The entry retains the CDR3 DNA only, 42 bases that are in frame from base 1. The junction shows trimming of 2 bases on V and 4 bases on J, plus 11 bases between the germline ends.

Material for sequencing was PBMCs. This receptor chain uses TRBV6-1 and TRBJ1-2; the D gene identity is not certain. The TCR comes from a man in his forties or fifties in good health and CMV-seropositive. CDR3 reads: CASSERRVGYGYTF. The nucleotide sequence is TGTGCCAGCAGTGAAAGGCGGGTTGGCTATGGCTACACCTTC.